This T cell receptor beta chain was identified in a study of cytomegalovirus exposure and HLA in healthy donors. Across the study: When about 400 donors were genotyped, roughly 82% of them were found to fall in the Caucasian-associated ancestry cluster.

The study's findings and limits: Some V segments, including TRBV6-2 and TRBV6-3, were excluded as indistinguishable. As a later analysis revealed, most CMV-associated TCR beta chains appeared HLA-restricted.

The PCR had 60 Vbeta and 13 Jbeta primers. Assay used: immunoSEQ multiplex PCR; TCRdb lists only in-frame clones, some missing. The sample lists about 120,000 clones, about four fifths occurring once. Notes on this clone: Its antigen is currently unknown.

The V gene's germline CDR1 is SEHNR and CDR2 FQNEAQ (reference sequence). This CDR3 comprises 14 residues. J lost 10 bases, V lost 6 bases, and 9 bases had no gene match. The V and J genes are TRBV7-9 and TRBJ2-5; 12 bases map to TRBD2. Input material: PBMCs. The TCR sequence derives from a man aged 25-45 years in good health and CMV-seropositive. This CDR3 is CASRPSSTSGSQYF. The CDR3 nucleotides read TGTGCCAGCAGACCATCATCGACTAGCGGGAGCCAGTACTTC.